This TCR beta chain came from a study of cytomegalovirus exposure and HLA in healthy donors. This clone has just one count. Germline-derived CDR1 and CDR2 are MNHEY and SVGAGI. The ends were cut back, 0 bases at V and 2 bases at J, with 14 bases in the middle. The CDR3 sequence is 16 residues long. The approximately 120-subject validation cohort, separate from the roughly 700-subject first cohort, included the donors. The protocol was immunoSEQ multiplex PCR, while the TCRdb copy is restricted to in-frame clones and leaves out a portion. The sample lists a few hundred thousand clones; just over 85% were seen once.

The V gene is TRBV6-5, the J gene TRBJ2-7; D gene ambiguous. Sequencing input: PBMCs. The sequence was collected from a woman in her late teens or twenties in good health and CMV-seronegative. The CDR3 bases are TGTGCCAGCAGTTACTCGGTTAGTGGAGAGCCCTACGAGCAGTACTTC. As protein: CASSYSVSGEPYEQYF.